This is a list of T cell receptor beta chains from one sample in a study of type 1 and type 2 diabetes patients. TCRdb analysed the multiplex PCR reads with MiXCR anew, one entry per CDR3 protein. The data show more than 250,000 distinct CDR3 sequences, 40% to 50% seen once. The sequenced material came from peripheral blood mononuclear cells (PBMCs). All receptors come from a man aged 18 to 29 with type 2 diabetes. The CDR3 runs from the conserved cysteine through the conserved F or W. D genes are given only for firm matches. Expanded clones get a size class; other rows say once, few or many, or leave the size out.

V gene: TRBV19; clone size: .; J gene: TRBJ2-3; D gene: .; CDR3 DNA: TGTGCCAGTAGTATGTACGGCTACACAGATACGCAGTATTTT; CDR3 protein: CASSMYGYTDTQYF
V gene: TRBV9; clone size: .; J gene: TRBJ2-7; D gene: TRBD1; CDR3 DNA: TGTGCCAGCAACCAGGGGGCCGACGAGCAGTACTTC; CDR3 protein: CASNQGADEQYF
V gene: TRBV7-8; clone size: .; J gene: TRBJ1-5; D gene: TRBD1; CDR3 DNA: TGTGCCAGCAGCCCGACAGGACAGGATCAGCCCCAGCATTTT; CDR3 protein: CASSPTGQDQPQHF
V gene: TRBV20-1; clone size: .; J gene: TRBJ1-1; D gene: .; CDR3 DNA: TGCAGTGCTAGAGGGAGTAGGCCTGAAGCTTTCTTT; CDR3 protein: CSARGSRPEAFF
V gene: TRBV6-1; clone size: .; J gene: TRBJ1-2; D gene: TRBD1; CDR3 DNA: TGTGCCAGCAGTGAAAGACGGACAGGGCGGGATGGCTACACCTTC; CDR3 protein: CASSERRTGRDGYTF
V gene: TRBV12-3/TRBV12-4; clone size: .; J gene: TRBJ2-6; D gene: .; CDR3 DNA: TGTGCCAGCAGTCTCCGCGGCCTGAGCTCTGGGGCCAACGTCCTGACTTTC; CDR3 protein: CASSLRGLSSGANVLTF
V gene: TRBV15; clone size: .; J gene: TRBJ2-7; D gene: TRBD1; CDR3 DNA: TGTGCCACCAGACAGGGGGCCTACGAGCAGTACTTC; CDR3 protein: CATRQGAYEQYF
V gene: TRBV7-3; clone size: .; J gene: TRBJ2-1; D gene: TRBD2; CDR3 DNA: TGTGCCAGCAGCTCCTCTAGCGGGGGGGCCTACAATGAGCAGTTCTTC; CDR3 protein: CASSSSSGGAYNEQFF
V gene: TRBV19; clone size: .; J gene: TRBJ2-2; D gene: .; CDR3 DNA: TGTGCCAGTAGATCCCTTAGGGGGACCTCAAGTATCGGGGAGCTGTTTTTT; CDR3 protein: CASRSLRGTSSIGELFF
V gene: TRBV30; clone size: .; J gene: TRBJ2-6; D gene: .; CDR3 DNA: TGTACCTGGTCCGGGCCCGGCGTTCCTGGGGCCAACGTCCTGACTTTC; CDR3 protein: CTWSGPGVPGANVLTF
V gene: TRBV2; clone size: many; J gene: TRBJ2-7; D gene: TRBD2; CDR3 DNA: TGTGCCAGCAGTGAGGGACTAGCGAGCTCCTACGAGCAGTACTTC; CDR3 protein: CASSEGLASSYEQYF
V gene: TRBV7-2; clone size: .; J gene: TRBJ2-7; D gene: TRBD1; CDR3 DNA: TGTGCCAGCAGCTCATGGGGGAAGGGACAGGCCTACGAGCAGTACTTC; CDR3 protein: CASSSWGKGQAYEQYF
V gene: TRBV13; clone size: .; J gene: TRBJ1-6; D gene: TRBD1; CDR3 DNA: TGTGCCAGCAGTATGACAGGGAAAGGCTCACCCCTCCACTTT; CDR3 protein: CASSMTGKGSPLHF
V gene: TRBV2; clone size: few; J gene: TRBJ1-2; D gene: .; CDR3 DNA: TGTGCCAGCAGTTCGGGGGTTTTTTACTATGGCTACACCTTC; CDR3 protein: CASSSGVFYYGYTF
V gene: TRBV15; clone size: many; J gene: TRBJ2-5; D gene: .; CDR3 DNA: TGTGCCACCAGCAGAGACAGGGTAGAATGGTGGGAGACCCAGTACTTC; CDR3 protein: CATSRDRVEWWETQYF
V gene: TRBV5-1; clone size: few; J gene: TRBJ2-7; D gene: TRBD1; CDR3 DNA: TGCGCCAGCAGTTCCGGGACAGGCTTCTACGAGCAGTACTTC; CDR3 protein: CASSSGTGFYEQYF
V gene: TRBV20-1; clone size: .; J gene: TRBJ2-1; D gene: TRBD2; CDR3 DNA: TGCAGTGCTAGAGTTCTAGCGGCCTCCAATGAGCAGTTCTTC; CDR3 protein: CSARVLAASNEQFF
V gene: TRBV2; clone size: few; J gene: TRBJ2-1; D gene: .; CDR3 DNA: TGTGCCAGCAGTGTAAGATACAATGAGCAGTTCTTC; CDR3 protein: CASSVRYNEQFF